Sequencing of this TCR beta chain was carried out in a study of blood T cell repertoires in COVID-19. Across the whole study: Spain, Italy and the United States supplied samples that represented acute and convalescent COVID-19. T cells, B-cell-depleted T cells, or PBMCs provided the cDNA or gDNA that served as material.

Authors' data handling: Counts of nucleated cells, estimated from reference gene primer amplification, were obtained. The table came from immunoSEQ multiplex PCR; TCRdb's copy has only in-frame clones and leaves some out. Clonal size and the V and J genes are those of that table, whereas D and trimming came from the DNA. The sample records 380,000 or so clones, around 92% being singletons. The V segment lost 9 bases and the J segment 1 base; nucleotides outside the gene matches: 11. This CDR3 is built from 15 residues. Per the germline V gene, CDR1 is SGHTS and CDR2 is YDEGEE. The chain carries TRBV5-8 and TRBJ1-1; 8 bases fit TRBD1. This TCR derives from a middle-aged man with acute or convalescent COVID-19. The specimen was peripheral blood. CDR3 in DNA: TGTGCCACCCCCCCCCATGGACAGGGGAACACTGAAGCTTTCTTT. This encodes CATPPHGQGNTEAFF.